This entry lists 8 T cell receptor beta chains sequenced from one sample in a study of shared clonotypes between healthy human individuals. Measured with immunoSEQ multiplex PCR; TCRdb has only the in-frame clones, and not every one. The sample has roughly 1.5 million clones, around 98% seen once; the top ten hold less than 0.55%. Material for sequencing was naive CD4+ T cells sorted from blood. Stated subset: CD45RA+ positively selected. These receptors all come from a man aged 25-40 years in good health.

The chain links TRBV5-1 to TRBJ1-3; the match to TRBD1 covers 8 bases. Germline CDR1 reads SGHRS; CDR2 reads YFSETQ. V trimming: 0 bases; J trimming: 0 bases; junction bases outside the gene matches: 2. The CDR3 length is 16 residues. CDR3 coding DNA: TGCGCCAGCAGCTTGGCCAGGGGGCTCTCTGGAAACACCATATATTTT. Translation: CASSLARGLSGNTIYF.

The V gene is TRBV5-6, the J gene TRBJ1-5; 10 bases align to TRBD1. The CDR3 extends over 17 amino acids. With 3 bases clipped from V and 6 bases from J, the junction kept 12 bases outside the gene matches. Germline CDR1 and CDR2: SGHDT and YYEEEE. The CDR3 region is CASSSFRDRGFGQPQHF. The CDR3 nucleotides read TGTGCCAGCAGCTCCTTTCGGGACAGGGGTTTTGGTCAGCCCCAGCATTTT. Filled out from reference TRBV5-6 and TRBJ1-5, the complete variable domain reads DAGVTQSPTHLIKTRGQQVTLRCSPKSGHDTVSWYQQALGQGPQFIFQYYEEEERQRGNFPDRFSGHQFPNYSSELNVNALLLGDSALYLCASSSFRDRGFGQPQHFGDGTRLSIL.

Remarks on this clone: At the DNA level, this CDR3 is encoded by other sequences in the same sample as well. The genes are TRBV9 and TRBJ2-3; D remains ambiguous. The germline V and J ends were trimmed by 2 bases and 0 bases, with 10 bases remaining between them. This CDR3 spans 15 amino acids. The germline CDR1 and CDR2 sequences are SGDLS and YYNGEE. CDR3 region: CASSVGQPSTDTQYF. The CDR3 DNA is TGTGCCAGCAGCGTCGGGCAACCTAGCACAGATACGCAGTATTTT.

The V gene is TRBV18, the J gene TRBJ2-6; possible D gene TRBD1, 5 bases. The germline V and J ends were trimmed by 5 bases and 3 bases, with 20 bases remaining between them. This CDR3 is built from 18 residues. Looked up from germline, CDR1 is KGHSH and CDR2 is LQKENI. The CDR3 nucleotides are TGTGCCAGCTCATCACTATTCGGCCAGGGTGGTGGGGCCAACGTCCTGACTTTC. The encoded protein is CASSSLFGQGGGANVLTF.

With regard to this clone: It is unclear where the CDR3 begins or ends on the DNA, so no DNA is shown, and the CDR3 is as TCRdb lists it. Within the sample, other DNA sequences also encode this same CDR3. The V call is TRBV19, the J call TRBJ2-2. The length of the CDR3 is 12 amino acids, counting both ends. CDR1 LNHDA and CDR2 SQIVND come from the germline V gene (reference sequence). The CDR3 loop is CASSILAGELFF.

The V and J genes are TRBV6-1 and TRBJ1-2; a weak D match, TRBD1 (5 bases). The CDR3 length is 14 residues. Germline assignment: CDR1 MNHNS and CDR2 SASEGT. Trimming stripped 8 bases from V and 2 bases from J, with 15 bases between. The CDR3 sequence: CASAKAAGNYGYTF. The CDR3 DNA reads TGTGCCAGCGCCAAAGCCGCAGGGAACTATGGCTACACCTTC.

The chain combines TRBV11-2 with TRBJ2-6; D is unresolved. Looked up from germline, CDR1 is SGHAT and CDR2 is FQNNGV. The CDR3 extends over 15 amino acids. The ends were cut back, 4 bases at V and 0 bases at J, with 7 bases in the middle. The CDR3 DNA sequence: TGTGCCAGCAGCTCCCCTTCCTCTGGGGCCAACGTCCTGACTTTC. As protein: CASSSPSSGANVLTF.

Remarks on this clone: Additional DNA sequences in this sample encode the identical CDR3. V is TRBV18 and J is TRBJ1-1, with D uncertain. The CDR3 has 14 residues. V was clipped by 6 bases and J by 0 bases, with 11 bases between them. Germline V CDR1 and CDR2: KGHSH, LQKENI. CDR3 nucleotides: TGTGCCAGCTCCTCGAAGGGAGTGAACACTGAAGCTTTCTTT. It yields the protein CASSSKGVNTEAFF.